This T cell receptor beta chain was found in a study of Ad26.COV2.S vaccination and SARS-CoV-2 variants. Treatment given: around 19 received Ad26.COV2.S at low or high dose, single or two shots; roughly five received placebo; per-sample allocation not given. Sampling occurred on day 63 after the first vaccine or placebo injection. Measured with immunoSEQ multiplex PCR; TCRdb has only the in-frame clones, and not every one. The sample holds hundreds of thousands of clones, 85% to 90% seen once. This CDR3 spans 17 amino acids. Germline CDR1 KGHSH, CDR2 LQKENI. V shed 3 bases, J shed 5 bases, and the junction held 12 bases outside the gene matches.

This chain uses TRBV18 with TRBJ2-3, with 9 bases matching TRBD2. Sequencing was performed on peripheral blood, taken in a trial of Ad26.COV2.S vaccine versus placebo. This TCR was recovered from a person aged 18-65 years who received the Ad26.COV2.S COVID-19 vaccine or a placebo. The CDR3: CASSPNDYRLAVDTQYF. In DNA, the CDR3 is TGTGCCAGCTCACCTAACGACTATCGACTAGCGGTAGATACGCAGTATTTT.